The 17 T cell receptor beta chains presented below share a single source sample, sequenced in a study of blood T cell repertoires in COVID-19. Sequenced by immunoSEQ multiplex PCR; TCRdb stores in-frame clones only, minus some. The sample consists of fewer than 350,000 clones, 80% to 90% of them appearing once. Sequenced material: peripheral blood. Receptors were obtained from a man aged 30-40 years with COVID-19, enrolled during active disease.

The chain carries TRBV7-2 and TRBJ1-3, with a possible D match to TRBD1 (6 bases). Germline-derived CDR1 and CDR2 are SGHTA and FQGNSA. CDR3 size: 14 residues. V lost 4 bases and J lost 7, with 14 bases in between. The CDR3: CASSSYGGQNTIYF. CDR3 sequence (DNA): TGTGCCAGCAGCTCTTATGGCGGACAGAACACCATATATTTT.

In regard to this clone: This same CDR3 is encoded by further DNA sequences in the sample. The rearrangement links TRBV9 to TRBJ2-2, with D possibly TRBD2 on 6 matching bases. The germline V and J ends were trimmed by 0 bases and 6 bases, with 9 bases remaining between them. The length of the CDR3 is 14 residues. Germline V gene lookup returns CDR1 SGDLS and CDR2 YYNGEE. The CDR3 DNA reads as TGTGCCAGCAGCGTAGGCGGAGGGGCCGGGGAGCTGTTTTTT. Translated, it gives CASSVGGGAGELFF.

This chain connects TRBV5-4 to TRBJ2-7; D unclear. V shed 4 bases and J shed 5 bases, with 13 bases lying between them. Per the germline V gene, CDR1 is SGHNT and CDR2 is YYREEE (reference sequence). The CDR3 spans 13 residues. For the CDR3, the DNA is TGTGCCAGCAGCCCTTGGAGTATCCACGAGCAGTACTTC. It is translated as CASSPWSIHEQYF.

In DNA, the CDR3 is TGTGCCAGTGCTGACAGGGTGAATCAGCCCCAGCATTTT. Its translation is CASADRVNQPQHF. The chain combines TRBV19 with TRBJ1-5; 7 bases line up with TRBD1. From germline, CDR1 is LNHDA and CDR2 SQIVND (reference sequence). This CDR3 is built from 13 residues. J lost 4 bases, V lost 8 bases, and 5 bases had no gene match.

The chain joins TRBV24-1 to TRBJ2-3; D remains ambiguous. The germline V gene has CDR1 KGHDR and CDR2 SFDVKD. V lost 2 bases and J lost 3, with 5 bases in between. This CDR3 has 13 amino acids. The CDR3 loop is CATSDYRTDTQYF. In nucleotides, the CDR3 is TGTGCCACCAGTGATTATCGGACAGATACGCAGTATTTT.

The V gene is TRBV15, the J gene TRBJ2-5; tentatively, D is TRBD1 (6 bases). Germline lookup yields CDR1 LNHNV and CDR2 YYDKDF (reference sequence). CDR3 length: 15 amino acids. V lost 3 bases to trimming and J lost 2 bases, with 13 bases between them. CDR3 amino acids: CATSSLSGVQETQYF. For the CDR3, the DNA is TGTGCCACCAGCAGTCTTTCAGGGGTTCAAGAGACCCAGTACTTC.

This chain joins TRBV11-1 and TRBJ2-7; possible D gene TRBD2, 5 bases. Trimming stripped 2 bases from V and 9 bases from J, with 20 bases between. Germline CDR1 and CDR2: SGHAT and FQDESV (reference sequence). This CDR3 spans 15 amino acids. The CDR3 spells CASSLYRQSGSGQYF. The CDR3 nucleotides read TGTGCCAGCAGCTTATATCGACAAAGCGGTTCCGGGCAGTACTTC.

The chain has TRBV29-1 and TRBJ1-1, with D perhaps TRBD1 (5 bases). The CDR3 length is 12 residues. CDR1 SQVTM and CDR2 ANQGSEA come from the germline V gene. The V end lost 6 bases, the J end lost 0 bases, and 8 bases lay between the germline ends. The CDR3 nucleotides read TGCAGCGTGACAGAGATGAACACTGAAGCTTTCTTT. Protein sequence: CSVTEMNTEAFF.

CDR3 nucleotide sequence: TGTGCCACACTACAGGGACAGGGGGCTTCACCCCTCCACTTT. It encodes CATLQGQGASPLHF. The chain is built from TRBV6-5 and TRBJ1-6; TRBD1 matches at 12 bases. The V gene end was trimmed by 10 bases and the J gene end by 9 bases; junction bases not matched to a gene: 7. Germline loops: CDR1 MNHEY, CDR2 SVGAGI. The CDR3 extends over 14 amino acids.

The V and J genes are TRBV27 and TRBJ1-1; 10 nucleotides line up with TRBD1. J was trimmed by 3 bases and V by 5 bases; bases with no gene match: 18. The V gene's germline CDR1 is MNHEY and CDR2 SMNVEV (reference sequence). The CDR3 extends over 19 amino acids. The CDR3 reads CASSRGRTGGGYRDTEAFF. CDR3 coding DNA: TGTGCCAGCAGTAGGGGCCGGACAGGGGGTGGCTACAGGGACACTGAAGCTTTCTTT.

This CDR3 reads CASSYSEDAYPYGYTF. CDR3 nucleotide sequence: TGTGCCAGCAGTTACTCGGAGGACGCTTACCCCTATGGCTACACCTTC. The gene calls are TRBV6-6 and TRBJ1-2; D is uncertain. Trimming stripped 0 bases from V and 4 bases from J, with 15 bases between. Per the germline V gene, CDR1 is MNHNY and CDR2 is SVGAGI (reference sequence). The CDR3 has 16 amino acids.

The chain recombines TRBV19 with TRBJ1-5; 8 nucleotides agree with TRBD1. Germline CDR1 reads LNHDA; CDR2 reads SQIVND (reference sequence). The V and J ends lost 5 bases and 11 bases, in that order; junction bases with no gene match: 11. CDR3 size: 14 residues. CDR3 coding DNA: TGTGCCAGTAGTCAAGGACAGGGAAAGAAGTCCCAGCATTTT. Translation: CASSQGQGKKSQHF.

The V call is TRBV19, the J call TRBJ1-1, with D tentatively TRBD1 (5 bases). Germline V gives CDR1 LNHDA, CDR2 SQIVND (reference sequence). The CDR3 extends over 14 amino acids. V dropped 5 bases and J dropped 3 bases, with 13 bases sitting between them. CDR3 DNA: TGTGCCAGTAGTCCTCGGAGGGGTTACACTGAAGCTTTCTTT. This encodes CASSPRRGYTEAFF.

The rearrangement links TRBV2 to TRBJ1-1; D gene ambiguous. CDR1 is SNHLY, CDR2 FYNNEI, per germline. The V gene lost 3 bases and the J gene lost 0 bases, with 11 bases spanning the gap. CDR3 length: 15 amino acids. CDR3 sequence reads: CASSERRILNTEAFF. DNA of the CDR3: TGTGCCAGCAGTGAGCGGCGGATTCTGAACACTGAAGCTTTCTTT.

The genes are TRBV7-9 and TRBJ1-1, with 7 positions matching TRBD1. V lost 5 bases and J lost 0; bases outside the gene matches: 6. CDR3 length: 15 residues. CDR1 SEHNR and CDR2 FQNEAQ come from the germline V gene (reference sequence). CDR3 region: CASSPGQLMNTEAFF. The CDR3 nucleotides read TGTGCCAGCAGCCCGGGACAGCTCATGAACACTGAAGCTTTCTTT. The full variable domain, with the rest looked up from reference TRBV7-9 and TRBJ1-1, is DTGVSQNPRHKITKRGQNVTFRCDPISEHNRLYWYRQTLGQGPEFLTYFQNEAQLEKSRLLSDRFSAERPKGSFSTLEIQRTEQGDSAMYLCASSPGQLMNTEAFFGQGTRLTVV.

The CDR3 region has the DNA TGTGCCAGCAGTTTCCAGACTTATCAGCCCCAGCATTTT. Translated: CASSFQTYQPQHF. This chain connects TRBV12-3 or TRBV12-4 to TRBJ1-5, with unresolved D. This CDR3 comprises 13 residues. V was pared by 3 bases and J by 5 bases, with 8 bases between.

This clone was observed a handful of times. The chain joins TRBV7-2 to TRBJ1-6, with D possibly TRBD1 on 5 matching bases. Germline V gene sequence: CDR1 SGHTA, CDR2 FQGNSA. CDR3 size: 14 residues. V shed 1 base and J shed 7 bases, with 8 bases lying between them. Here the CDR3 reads CASSLGQKNSPLHF. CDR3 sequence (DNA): TGTGCCAGCAGCTTAGGACAGAAAAATTCACCCCTCCACTTT.